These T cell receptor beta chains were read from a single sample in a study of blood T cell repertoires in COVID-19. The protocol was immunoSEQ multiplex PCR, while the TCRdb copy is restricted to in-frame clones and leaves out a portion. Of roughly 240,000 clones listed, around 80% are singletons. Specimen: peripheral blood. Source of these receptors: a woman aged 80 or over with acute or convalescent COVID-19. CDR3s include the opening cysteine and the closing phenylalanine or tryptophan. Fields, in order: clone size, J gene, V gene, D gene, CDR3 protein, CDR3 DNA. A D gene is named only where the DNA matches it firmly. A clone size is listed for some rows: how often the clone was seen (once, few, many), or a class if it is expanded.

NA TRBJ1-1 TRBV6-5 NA CASSQRGLNTEAFF TGTGCCAGCAGTCAACGGGGATTGAACACTGAAGCTTTCTTT
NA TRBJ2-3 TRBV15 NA CATSFGGDTQYF TGTGCCACCAGCTTCGGAGGCGATACGCAGTATTTT
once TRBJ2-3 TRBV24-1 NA CATSDRRDTDTQYF TGTGCCACCAGTGACCGACGGGACACAGATACGCAGTATTTT
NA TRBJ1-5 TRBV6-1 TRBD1 CASSEGQYQPQHF TGTGCCAGCAGTGAGGGACAGTATCAGCCCCAGCATTTT
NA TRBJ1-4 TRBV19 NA CASSIQEYATNEKLFF TGTGCCAGTAGTATCCAAGAGTATGCAACTAATGAAAAACTGTTTTTT
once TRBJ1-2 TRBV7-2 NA CASSLEGGKGYTF TGTGCCAGCAGCTTAGAGGGGGGGAAGGGCTACACCTTC
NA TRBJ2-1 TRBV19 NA CASSTQGIYNEQFF TGTGCCAGTAGTACGCAGGGGATCTACAATGAGCAGTTCTTC
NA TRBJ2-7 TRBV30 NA CAWRYGLTTYEQYF TGTGCCTGGAGATACGGACTGACGACCTACGAGCAGTACTTC
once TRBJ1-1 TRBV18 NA CASSLLPTGLDTEAFF TGTGCCAGCTCACTACTTCCTACGGGGTTGGACACTGAAGCTTTCTTT
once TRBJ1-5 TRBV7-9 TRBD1 CASSEWGTGGEIQPQHF TGTGCCAGCAGCGAGTGGGGGACAGGGGGCGAGATTCAGCCCCAGCATTTT
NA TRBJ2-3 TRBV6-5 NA CASSYRGLTSTDTQYF TGTGCCAGCAGTTATCGCGGACTGACTAGCACAGATACGCAGTATTTT
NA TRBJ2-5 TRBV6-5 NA CASRGDIRGTQYF TGTGCCAGCAGAGGGGATATAAGAGGGACCCAGTACTTC
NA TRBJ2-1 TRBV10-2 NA CASKGYNEQFF TGCGCCAGCAAGGGGTACAATGAGCAGTTCTTC
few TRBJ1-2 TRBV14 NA CASSQDGGLIGDGYTF TGTGCCAGCAGCCAAGATGGCGGACTTATCGGGGATGGCTACACCTTC
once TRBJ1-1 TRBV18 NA CASSPPSGSEREAFF TGTGCCAGCTCACCACCGAGTGGGTCGGAGCGTGAAGCTTTCTTT
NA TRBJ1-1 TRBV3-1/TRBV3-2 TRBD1 CASSQRTGGWTEAFF TGTGCCAGCAGCCAGAGGACAGGGGGCTGGACTGAAGCTTTCTTT
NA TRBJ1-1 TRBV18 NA CASSRGEAFF TGTGCCAGCTCACGCGGTGAAGCTTTCTTT
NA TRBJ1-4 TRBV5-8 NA CASSLATNQLVEKLFF TGTGCCAGCAGCTTGGCTACTAACCAACTGGTAGAAAAACTGTTTTTT
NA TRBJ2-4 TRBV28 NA CASSYFPGLKNIQYF TGTGCCAGCAGCTACTTCCCCGGGTTAAAAAACATTCAGTACTTC
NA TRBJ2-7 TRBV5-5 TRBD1 CASSTDRGSTYEQYF TGTGCCAGCAGCACAGACAGGGGAAGCACCTACGAGCAGTACTTC
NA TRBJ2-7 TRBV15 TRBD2 CATSRGGSSYEQYF TGTGCCACCAGCAGAGGCGGGAGCTCCTACGAGCAGTACTTC
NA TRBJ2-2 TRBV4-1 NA CASSFGQLNTGELFF TGCGCCAGCAGTTTCGGACAGTTGAACACCGGGGAGCTGTTTTTT
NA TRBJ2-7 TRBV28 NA CASSSDRFSSYEQYF TGTGCCAGCAGTTCCGACAGGTTTAGCTCCTACGAGCAGTACTTC
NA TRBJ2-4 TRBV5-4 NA CASSSRSAKNIQYF TGTGCCAGCAGCTCCAGATCAGCCAAAAACATTCAGTACTTC
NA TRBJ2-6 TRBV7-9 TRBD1 CASSMGQGFLSGANVLTF TGTGCCAGCAGTATGGGACAGGGCTTCCTCTCTGGGGCCAACGTCCTGACTTTC
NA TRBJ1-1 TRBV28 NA CASRSQAGATEAFF TGTGCCAGCCGATCTCAGGCAGGGGCCACTGAAGCTTTCTTT
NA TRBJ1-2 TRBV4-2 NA CASSQEWQGSNYSYTF TGTGCCAGCAGCCAAGAATGGCAGGGAAGTAACTATAGCTACACCTTC
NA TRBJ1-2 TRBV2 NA CASSGDSFLNYGYTF TGTGCCAGCAGTGGAGACAGTTTCCTGAACTATGGCTACACCTTC
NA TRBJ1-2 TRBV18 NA CASSPGQDYGYTF TGTGCCAGCTCACCAGGTCAGGACTATGGCTACACCTTC
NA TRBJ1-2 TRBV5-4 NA CASSHLRTENYGYTF TGTGCCAGCAGCCACCTTCGGACAGAAAACTATGGCTACACCTTC
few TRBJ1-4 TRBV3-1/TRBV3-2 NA CAGRVYDEKLFF TGTGCCGGTCGGGTTTATGACGAAAAACTGTTTTTT
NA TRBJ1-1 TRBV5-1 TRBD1 CASSLTGGQEGEAFF TGCGCCAGCAGTTTGACAGGGGGCCAGGAGGGTGAAGCTTTCTTT
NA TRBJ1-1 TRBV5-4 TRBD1 CASSHRTKGGRNTEAFF TGTGCCAGCAGCCATAGGACTAAAGGGGGCAGGAACACTGAAGCTTTCTTT
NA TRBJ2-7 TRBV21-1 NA CASSPGLDYEQYF TGTGCCAGCAGCCCGGGACTGGACTACGAGCAGTACTTC
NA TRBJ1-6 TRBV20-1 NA CSARDQTSYF TGCAGTGCTAGGGACCAAACTAGCTACTTT
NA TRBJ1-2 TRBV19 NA CASSARGPGAAFNFYGYTF TGTGCCAGTAGTGCCCGAGGGCCAGGGGCCGCCTTTAATTTCTATGGCTACACCTTC
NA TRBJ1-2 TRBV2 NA CASSELAGETINGYTF TGTGCCAGCAGTGAACTGGCAGGGGAGACTATCAATGGCTACACCTTC
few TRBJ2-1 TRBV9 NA CASSGLMGRYNEQFF TGTGCCAGCAGCGGCTTGATGGGGAGGTACAATGAGCAGTTCTTC
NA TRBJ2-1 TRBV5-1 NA CASSPLSSSYNEQFF TGCGCCAGCAGCCCTCTGTCGAGCTCCTACAATGAGCAGTTCTTC
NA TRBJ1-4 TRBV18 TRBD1 CASSAGTGRPEGLFF TGTGCCAGCTCAGCCGGGACAGGGCGCCCAGAGGGACTGTTTTTT
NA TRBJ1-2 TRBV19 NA CASSARGGGYTF TGTGCCAGTAGTGCCCGGGGTGGCGGCTACACCTTC
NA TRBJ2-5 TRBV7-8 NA CASSFNRETQYF TGTGCCAGCAGCTTCAATCGGGAGACCCAGTACTTC
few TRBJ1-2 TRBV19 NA CASQRGNEGYTF TGTGCCAGTCAGAGGGGGAATGAGGGCTACACCTTC
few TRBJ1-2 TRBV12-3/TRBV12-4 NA CASSSRGGYGYTF TGTGCCAGCAGCTCGAGGGGGGGCTATGGCTACACCTTC
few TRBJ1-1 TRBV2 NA CASSAQGSMNTEAFF TGTGCCAGCAGTGCACAGGGAAGTATGAACACTGAAGCTTTCTTT
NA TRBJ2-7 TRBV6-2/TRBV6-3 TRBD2 CASSYTSGRFRSSYEQYF TGTGCCAGCAGTTATACTAGCGGGAGGTTCCGAAGCTCCTACGAGCAGTACTTC
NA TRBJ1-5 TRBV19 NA CASSQAYSNQPQHF TGTGCCAGTAGCCAGGCTTATAGCAATCAGCCCCAGCATTTT
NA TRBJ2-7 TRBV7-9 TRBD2 CASSVTSGGSYEQYF TGTGCCAGCAGCGTTACTAGCGGGGGGTCCTACGAGCAGTACTTC
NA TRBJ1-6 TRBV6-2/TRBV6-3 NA CASSRDLFGSPLHF TGTGCCAGCAGCCGCGATCTTTTCGGGTCACCCCTCCACTTT
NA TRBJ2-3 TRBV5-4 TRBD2 CASSLGLAGGSDTQYF TGTGCCAGCAGCTTGGGGCTAGCGGGAGGTTCAGATACGCAGTATTTT
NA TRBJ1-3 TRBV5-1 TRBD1 CASSLDPGQGRTGNTIYF TGCGCCAGCAGCTTGGATCCGGGACAGGGTAGGACTGGAAACACCATATATTTT
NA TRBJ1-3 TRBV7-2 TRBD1 CASSSPGEGGRNTIYF TGTGCCAGCAGCTCCCCGGGGGAAGGGGGCAGAAACACCATATATTTT
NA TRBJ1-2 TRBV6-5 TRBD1 CASSYDRGLNYGYTF TGTGCCAGCAGTTATGACAGGGGCCTTAACTATGGCTACACCTTC
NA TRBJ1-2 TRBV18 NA CASSPQTYYGYTF TGTGCCAGCTCACCACAAACTTACTATGGCTACACCTTC